A selection of T cell receptor beta chains follows, all from one sample in a study of blood T cell repertoires in COVID-19. Here immunoSEQ multiplex PCR was the method, and the copy in TCRdb shows in-frame clones only, minus some. The repertoire holds a few hundred thousand clones, about nine tenths seen once, with around 2.5% in the top ten. Material: peripheral blood. These receptors were taken from a person aged 18 to 30 with COVID-19, enrolled during active disease. Each CDR3 is given with its conserved first and last residue. D genes are given only for firm matches. Clone size is shown for a subset of rows, as once, few, many or a class of expanded clone.

>.|once|TRBV28|TRBJ1-5
CASSFDTQPQHF
TGTGCCAGCAGTTTTGACACTCAGCCCCAGCATTTT
>.|.|TRBV21-1|TRBJ1-1
CASSRARARRSTEAFF
TGTGCCAGCAGCCGTGCGCGGGCCCGGAGGAGCACTGAAGCTTTCTTT
>.|.|TRBV5-1|TRBJ2-1
CASSFSLVYNEQFF
TGCGCCAGCAGCTTTTCTCTAGTTTACAATGAGCAGTTCTTC
>.|.|TRBV30|TRBJ2-2
CAWRVTSLGGLFF
TGTGCCTGGAGGGTAACTAGTCTGGGAGGGCTGTTTTTT
>.|.|TRBV27|TRBJ2-5
CASSLSSGTKETQYF
TGTGCCAGCAGTTTATCCAGCGGAACTAAAGAGACCCAGTACTTC
>.|.|TRBV19|TRBJ2-7
CASSPSSVHEQYF
TGTGCCAGTAGTCCTTCGAGCGTTCACGAGCAGTACTTC
>TRBD1|.|TRBV25-1|TRBJ2-3
CASSESGGQGIADTQYF
TGTGCCAGCAGTGAATCCGGAGGACAGGGGATCGCAGATACGCAGTATTTT
>.|.|TRBV27|TRBJ1-5
CASSQSPGTSNQPQHF
TGTGCCAGCAGCCAGTCGCCCGGGACTTCGAATCAGCCCCAGCATTTT
>.|.|TRBV4-1|TRBJ2-7
CASSPSTQAGYYEQYF
TGCGCCAGCAGCCCCAGCACACAGGCCGGGTACTACGAGCAGTACTTC
>TRBD2|.|TRBV4-2|TRBJ2-2
CASSQVHGRANTGELFF
TGTGCCAGCAGCCAAGTCCACGGGAGGGCGAACACCGGGGAGCTGTTTTTT
>.|.|TRBV5-4|TRBJ1-1
CASSLTAGGHTEAFF
TGTGCCAGCAGCCTCACGGCGGGAGGCCACACTGAAGCTTTCTTT
>TRBD2|.|TRBV19|TRBJ2-2
CASRLAGGFAGELFF
TGTGCCAGTAGGTTAGCGGGAGGTTTCGCCGGGGAGCTGTTTTTT
>.|.|TRBV9|TRBJ2-1
CASSVEQGWVQFF
TGTGCCAGCAGCGTAGAGCAGGGGTGGGTGCAGTTCTTC
>.|.|TRBV2|TRBJ2-7
CASSSGRGYEQYF
TGTGCCAGCAGTTCAGGACGGGGCTACGAGCAGTACTTC
>.|.|TRBV2|TRBJ2-3
CASTAGGGGPADTQYF
TGTGCCAGCACTGCCGGAGGGGGAGGGCCGGCAGATACGCAGTATTTT
>.|.|TRBV4-1|TRBJ2-1
CASSQDGGTYNEQFF
TGCGCCAGCAGCCAAGACGGCGGAACCTACAATGAGCAGTTCTTC
>.|.|TRBV7-9|TRBJ2-2
CASSSAGTPWELFF
TGTGCCAGCAGCTCGGCGGGAACCCCCTGGGAGCTGTTTTTT
>TRBD1|.|TRBV18|TRBJ2-5
CASSPRTGEETQYF
TGTGCCAGCTCACCACGGACAGGGGAAGAGACCCAGTACTTC
>TRBD2|.|TRBV11-3|TRBJ2-1
CASSAGGQDEQFF
TGTGCCAGCAGCGCGGGAGGGCAGGATGAGCAGTTCTTC
>.|once|TRBV3-1/TRBV3-2|TRBJ1-5
CASSQARGPYSNQPQHF
TGTGCCAGCAGCCAAGCCCGAGGGCCCTATAGCAATCAGCCCCAGCATTTT
>.|.|TRBV5-5|TRBJ2-1
CASTRTQLRGEQFF
TGTGCCAGCACCCGGACTCAACTACGCGGTGAGCAGTTCTTC
>.|.|TRBV28|TRBJ1-3
CASRGQNGNTIYF
TGTGCCAGCAGGGGCCAGAATGGAAACACCATATATTTT
>.|.|TRBV18|TRBJ2-3
CASSPGGSGTDTQYF
TGTGCCAGCTCACCAGGGGGGAGCGGTACAGATACGCAGTATTTT
>.|.|TRBV18|TRBJ1-3
CASSPFSGNTIYF
TGTGCCAGCTCACCCTTCTCTGGAAACACCATATATTTT
>.|once|TRBV29-1|TRBJ2-7
CSVEAAGEQYF
TGCAGCGTTGAGGCAGCGGGTGAGCAGTACTTC
>TRBD1|once|TRBV19|TRBJ1-5
CASVQGINQPQHF
TGTGCCAGCGTACAGGGGATCAATCAGCCCCAGCATTTT